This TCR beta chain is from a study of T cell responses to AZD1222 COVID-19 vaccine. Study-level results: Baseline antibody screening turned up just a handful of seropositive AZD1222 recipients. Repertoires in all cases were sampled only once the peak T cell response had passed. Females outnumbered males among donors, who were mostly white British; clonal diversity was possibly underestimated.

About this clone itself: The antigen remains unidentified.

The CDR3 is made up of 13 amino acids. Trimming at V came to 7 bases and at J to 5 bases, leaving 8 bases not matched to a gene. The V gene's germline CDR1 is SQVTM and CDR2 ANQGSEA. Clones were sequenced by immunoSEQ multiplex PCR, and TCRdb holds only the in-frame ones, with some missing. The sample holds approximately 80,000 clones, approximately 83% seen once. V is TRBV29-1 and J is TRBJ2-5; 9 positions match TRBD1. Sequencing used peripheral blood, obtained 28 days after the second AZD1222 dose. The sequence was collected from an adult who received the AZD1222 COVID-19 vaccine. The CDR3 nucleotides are TGCAGCGGGGGACAGGGAGATTCGGAGACCCAGTACTTC. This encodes CSGGQGDSETQYF.